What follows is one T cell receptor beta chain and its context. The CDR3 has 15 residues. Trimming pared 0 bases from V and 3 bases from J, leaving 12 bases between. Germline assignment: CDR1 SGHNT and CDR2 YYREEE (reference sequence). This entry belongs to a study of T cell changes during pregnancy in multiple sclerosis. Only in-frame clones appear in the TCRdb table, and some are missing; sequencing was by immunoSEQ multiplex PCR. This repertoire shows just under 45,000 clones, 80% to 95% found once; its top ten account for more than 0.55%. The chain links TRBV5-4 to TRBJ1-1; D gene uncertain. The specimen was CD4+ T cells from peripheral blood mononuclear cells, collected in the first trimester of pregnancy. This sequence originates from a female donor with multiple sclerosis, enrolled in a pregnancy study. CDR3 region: CASSLDFGEDTEAFF. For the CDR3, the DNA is TGTGCCAGCAGCTTGGATTTCGGGGAGGACACTGAAGCTTTCTTT.